The 24 T cell receptor beta chains below all came from one sample that was sequenced in a study of shared clonotypes between healthy human individuals. TCRdb's copy holds only in-frame clones and misses some; the assay was immunoSEQ multiplex PCR. This table has hundreds of thousands of clones, around two thirds appearing once. Source material: memory CD4+ T cells sorted from blood. The subset: CD45RA-negative fraction. The receptors shown here come from a woman younger than 45 in good health.

V usage is TRBV30 and J usage is TRBJ2-5, with 9 bases identical to TRBD2. The end of the DNA fits TRBJ2-7 better, so the J call may be wrong. The CDR3 totals 13 residues. The V gene's germline CDR1 is GTSNPN and CDR2 SVGIG (reference sequence). CDR3: CAWSTSGWNEQYF. The DNA of the CDR3 is TGTGCCTGGAGTACTAGCGGGTGGAACGAGCAGTACTTC.

This clone was seen many times. This sequence joins TRBV19 and TRBJ2-6; D is ambiguous. CDR3 size: 17 residues. V was shortened by 4 bases and J by 1 base, with 14 bases between the two germline ends. Germline V gives CDR1 LNHDA, CDR2 SQIVND (reference sequence). CDR3 sequence: CASSRSSSLSGANVLTF. In DNA form, the CDR3 reads TGTGCCAGTAGTAGAAGTAGTTCGTTATCTGGGGCCAACGTCCTGACTTTC.

J is TRBJ1-5 and V is TRBV6-5; D remains ambiguous. Germline-derived CDR1 and CDR2 are MNHEY and SVGAGI. V was trimmed by 7 bases and J by 11 bases, leaving 21 bases between them. CDR3 length equals 14 residues. The CDR3 coding sequence is TGTGCCAGCAAAATAGGGATAATCAGCTTGACCCAGCATTTT. Amino acids: CASKIGIISLTQHF.

To note about this clone: Other DNA sequences from this sample encode an identical CDR3 as well. V usage is TRBV11-2 and J usage is TRBJ2-7; 9 bases line up with TRBD1. V shed 3 bases, J shed 2 bases, and the junction held 2 bases outside the gene matches. Germline values: CDR1 SGHAT, CDR2 FQNNGV. This CDR3 spans 14 amino acids. The CDR3: CASSLGQGPYEQYF. CDR3 nucleotides: TGTGCCAGCAGCTTGGGACAGGGACCCTACGAGCAGTACTTC.

The chain uses TRBV7-9 and TRBJ1-1; D remains unclear. The CDR3 spans 15 residues. Germline V gene lookup returns CDR1 SEHNR and CDR2 FQNEAQ (reference sequence). V was cut by 5 bases and J by 0 bases, with 13 bases left in between. This CDR3 reads CASSPNSVMNTEAFF. The CDR3 DNA reads TGTGCCAGCAGCCCCAATTCGGTTATGAACACTGAAGCTTTCTTT.

The genes are TRBV7-2 and TRBJ1-5; D call uncertain. The V end lost 5 bases, the J end lost 3 bases, and 8 bases lay between the germline ends. Germline V gene lookup returns CDR1 SGHTA and CDR2 FQGNSA. This CDR3 region has 13 residues. The CDR3 loop is CASSHYPNQPQHF. As DNA, the CDR3 is TGTGCCAGCAGCCACTATCCCAATCAGCCCCAGCATTTT.

The rearrangement links TRBV5-4 to TRBJ1-4; tentative D call: TRBD1 (5 bases). The CDR3 totals 17 residues. Germline loops: CDR1 SGHNT, CDR2 YYREEE (reference sequence). V was trimmed by 4 bases and J by 8 bases, leaving 24 bases between them. CDR3 residues: CASSPAPNRGDREKLFF. The CDR3 DNA follows: TGTGCCAGCAGCCCTGCCCCGAATCGGGGGGATCGGGAAAAACTGTTTTTT.

This clone was counted only a few times. The chain combines TRBV5-1 with TRBJ2-7; 10 bases map to TRBD2. Trimming removed 0 bases from V and 7 bases from J; junction bases left unmatched: 10. Germline V CDR1 and CDR2: SGHRS, YFSETQ. CDR3 length: 16 residues. CDR3 sequence reads: CASSLDGASGSFEQYF. The CDR3 bases are TGCGCCAGCAGCTTGGATGGGGCTAGCGGGAGCTTTGAGCAGTACTTC.

This clone was found once. The rearrangement links TRBV7-2 to TRBJ2-5, with no clear D. This CDR3 has 14 amino acids. V lost 5 bases and J lost 5, with 15 bases in between. Germline lookup yields CDR1 SGHTA and CDR2 FQGNSA. The CDR3 nucleotides read TGTGCCAGCAGCGCCAGACTGCCGGAGGAGACCCAGTACTTC. Translating gives CASSARLPEETQYF.

V usage is TRBV4-1 and J usage is TRBJ1-4, with a weak D call TRBD1 (5 bases). The V and J ends lost 1 base and 6 bases respectively, with 9 bases between them. Germline V gene sequence: CDR1 MGHRA, CDR2 YSYEKL. The CDR3 runs 14 residues. The CDR3 here is CASSQGEGDEKLFF. The DNA of the CDR3 is TGCGCCAGCAGCCAAGGTGAAGGGGATGAAAAACTGTTTTTT.

As DNA, the CDR3 is TGTGCCAGCAGCTTAGGCACGAGTACCTACGAGCAGTACTTC. Translated: CASSLGTSTYEQYF. The chain uses TRBV7-9 and TRBJ2-7; D not certain. Between the trimmed V and J ends, which lost 1 base and 2 bases, there was a span of 9 bases. Germline CDR1 and CDR2: SEHNR and FQNEAQ (reference sequence). The CDR3 loop spans 14 amino acids.

This clone is a singleton in its sample. J is TRBJ2-7 and V is TRBV18; D possibly matches TRBD1 or TRBD2 (5 bases each). The ends were cut back, 1 base at V and 5 bases at J, with 15 bases in the middle. The germline V gene has CDR1 KGHSH and CDR2 LQKENI. The CDR3 is 15 residues long. The CDR3 DNA reads TGTGCCAGCTCACCACGGGGGAGTAGCGCGGACGAGCAGTACTTC. Encoded protein: CASSPRGSSADEQYF.

The V gene is TRBV11-3, the J gene TRBJ2-1; 7 bases map to TRBD1. The germline gives CDR1 SGHNT, CDR2 YENEEA. V gave up 0 bases and J gave up 5 bases; unmatched junction bases: 4. This CDR3 has 15 amino acids. The CDR3 sequence is CASSLDPGQNNEQFF. CDR3 bases: TGTGCCAGCAGCTTAGATCCGGGACAGAACAATGAGCAGTTCTTC.

This sequence joins TRBV28 and TRBJ2-1; the D gene could be TRBD1 or TRBD2 (5 bases each). The CDR3 spans 14 residues. CDR1 is MDHEN, CDR2 SYDVKM, per germline. Trimming stripped 3 bases from V and 9 bases from J, with 15 bases between. The CDR3: CASSFPLEGTEQFF. CDR3 nucleotide sequence: TGTGCCAGCAGTTTCCCCTTAGAGGGGACTGAGCAGTTCTTC. Full variable domain (missing parts from reference TRBV28 and TRBJ2-1): DVKVTQSSRYLVKRTGEKVFLECVQDMDHENMFWYRQDPGLGLRLIYFSYDVKMKEKGDIPEGYSVSREKKERFSLILESASTNQTSMYLCASSFPLEGTEQFFGPGTRLTVL.

This sequence joins TRBV29-1 and TRBJ2-1; TRBD1 agrees at 9 bases. Germline V gene lookup returns CDR1 SQVTM and CDR2 ANQGSEA. CDR3 length: 14 amino acids. Trimming cost V 4 bases and J 7 bases; bases outside gene matches: 8. CDR3 sequence (DNA): TGCAGCGTTGTATTCGGGACAGGGAAGAATGAGCAGTTCTTC. It translates to CSVVFGTGKNEQFF.

This clone came up once. The V and J genes are TRBV29-1 and TRBJ1-2; unclear D gene. Germline CDR1 SQVTM, CDR2 ANQGSEA. The CDR3 contains 8 residues. V lost 4 bases and J 13 bases, leaving 7 bases between the germline ends. The CDR3 bases are TGCAGCGTTGTAATAAGCACCTTC. It translates to CSVVISTF.

The rearrangement uses TRBV29-1 and TRBJ2-1; tentatively, D is TRBD1 or TRBD2 (6 bases each). The V end was cut by 2 bases, the J end by 6 bases, with 8 bases between. CDR3 length: 12 amino acids. Germline V CDR1 and CDR2: SQVTM, ANQGSEA. CDR3 region: CSVERGPNEQFF. DNA of the CDR3: TGCAGCGTTGAACGGGGGCCCAATGAGCAGTTCTTC.

The chain has TRBV19 and TRBJ2-2; unclear D gene. The V gene lost 6 bases and the J gene lost 5 bases, with 13 bases spanning the gap. The CDR3 covers 14 residues. CDR1 and CDR2 from the germline V gene are LNHDA and SQIVND (reference sequence). The CDR3 DNA is TGTGCCAGTAGGCCTAAACATTCTACCGGGGAGCTGTTTTTT. It specifies CASRPKHSTGELFF.

The V call is TRBV5-8, the J call TRBJ2-6; 11 positions match TRBD2. The CDR3 contains 18 residues. The V segment lost 4 bases and the J segment 2 bases; nucleotides outside the gene matches: 8. CDR1 is SGHTS and CDR2 is YDEGEE in the germline V gene. CDR3 sequence: CASSMTGTSGAGANVLTF. The CDR3 DNA follows: TGTGCCAGCAGCATGACCGGGACTAGCGGTGCTGGGGCCAACGTCCTGACTTTC.

The chain uses TRBV7-9 and TRBJ2-7, with 11 positions matching TRBD2. CDR3 length: 13 residues. Germline V gene data show CDR1 as SEHNR and CDR2 as FQNEAQ (reference sequence). Unmatched junction bases numbered 3, after V lost 6 bases and J lost 5 bases. CDR3 amino acids: CASRLAGADEQYF. DNA for the CDR3: TGTGCCAGCAGACTAGCGGGAGCTGACGAGCAGTACTTC.

The chain carries TRBV6-6 and TRBJ1-1; D perhaps matches TRBD1 (6 bases). This CDR3 is built from 13 residues. CDR1 is MNHNY, CDR2 SVGAGI, per germline (reference sequence). V was clipped by 5 bases and J by 3 bases, with 10 bases between them. CDR3 region: CASSRGPDTEAFF. The CDR3 nucleotides read TGTGCCAGCAGTCGGGGGCCTGACACTGAAGCTTTCTTT.

CDR3 sequence (DNA): TGTGCCAGCAAGGCAGGGCTCCAGGTCGGGACTGAAGCTTTCTTT. It translates to CASKAGLQVGTEAFF. This chain connects TRBV6-5 to TRBJ1-1; D is possibly TRBD1 (5 bases). V was pared by 7 bases and J by 5 bases, with 20 bases between. The CDR3 extends over 15 amino acids. Germline values: CDR1 MNHEY, CDR2 SVGAGI.

This clone has just a few counts. This rearrangement joins TRBV10-1 to TRBJ1-4; no clear D. Trimming left V 8 bases short and J 3 bases short, with 10 bases between. Germline-derived CDR1 and CDR2 are WNHNN and SYGVQD (reference sequence). This CDR3 is 13 amino acids long. The CDR3 nucleotides read TGCGCCAGCCGTCGGAGGGCTAATGAAAAACTGTTTTTT. Translation gives CASRRRANEKLFF.

J is TRBJ1-2 and V is TRBV6-6; 9 nucleotides match TRBD1. The CDR3 sequence is 14 residues long. V trimming: 6 bases; J trimming: 5 bases; junction bases outside the gene matches: 7. Germline loops: CDR1 MNHNY, CDR2 SVGAGI (reference sequence). The CDR3 nucleotides are TGTGCCAGCAGCGACCGGGACAGGGAGTATGGCTACACCTTC. Encoded protein: CASSDRDREYGYTF.